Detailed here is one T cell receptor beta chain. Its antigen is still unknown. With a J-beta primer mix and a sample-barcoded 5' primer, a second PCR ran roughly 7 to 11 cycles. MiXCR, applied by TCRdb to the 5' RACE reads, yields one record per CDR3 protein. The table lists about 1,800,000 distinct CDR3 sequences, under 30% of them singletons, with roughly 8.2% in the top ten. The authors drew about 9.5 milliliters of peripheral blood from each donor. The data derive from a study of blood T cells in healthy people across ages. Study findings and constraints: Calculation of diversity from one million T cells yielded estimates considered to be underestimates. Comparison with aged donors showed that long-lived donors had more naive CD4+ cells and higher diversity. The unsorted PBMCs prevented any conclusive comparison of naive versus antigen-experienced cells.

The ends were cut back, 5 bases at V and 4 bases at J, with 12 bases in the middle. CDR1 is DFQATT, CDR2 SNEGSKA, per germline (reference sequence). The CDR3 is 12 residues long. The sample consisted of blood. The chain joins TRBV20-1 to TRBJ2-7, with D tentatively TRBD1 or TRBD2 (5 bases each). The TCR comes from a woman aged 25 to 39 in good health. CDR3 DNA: TGCAGTGCTGAAAGGGACGGGTACGAGCAGTACTTC. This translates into CSAERDGYEQYF.